The rows below give T cell receptor beta chains drawn from one sample of a study of breast tumors, draining lymph nodes, adjacent tissues. TCRdb reprocessed the multiplex PCR reads with MiXCR, giving one entry per CDR3 protein. Here the sample spans some 100,000 distinct CDR3 sequences, less than 25% being singletons. Material for sequencing was axillary lymph node tissue. The receptor source for this set is a female donor with breast cancer. Some clones in this sample may be carry-over from other donors' samples. Both conserved end residues are part of each CDR3. Each record gives: V gene, D gene, clone size, J gene, CDR3 length, CDR3 protein, CDR3 DNA. D genes are given only for firm matches. Clone size is stated in some rows and not others, as once, few, many or a class when expanded.

>TRBV11-2|-|-|TRBJ2-7|15
CASSLEGDPIVEQYF
TGTGCCAGCAGCTTAGAAGGGGACCCGATTGTCGAGCAGTACTTC
>TRBV14|-|many|TRBJ2-1|15
CASSQVGTANDEQFF
TGTGCCAGCAGCCAAGTAGGTACGGCCAATGATGAGCAGTTCTTC
>TRBV7-8|TRBD1|many|TRBJ1-5|15
CASSFGQGTNQPQHF
TGTGCCAGCAGCTTCGGACAGGGGACCAATCAGCCCCAGCATTTT
>TRBV28|TRBD1|many|TRBJ2-7|15
CASSGGQGESYEQYF
TGTGCCAGCAGTGGCGGACAGGGTGAATCCTACGAGCAGTACTTC
>TRBV5-1|-|many|TRBJ2-3|14
CASSPGLSTDTQYF
TGCGCCAGCAGCCCGGGACTGAGCACAGATACGCAGTATTTT
>TRBV7-8|-|many|TRBJ1-5|19
CASSLAARGTTYSNQPQHF
TGTGCCAGCAGCTTAGCGGCTCGGGGGACAACTTATAGCAATCAGCCCCAGCATTTT
>TRBV9|-|many|TRBJ2-2|15
CASSSTDTNTGELFF
TGTGCCAGCTCATCGACAGATACGAACACCGGGGAGCTGTTTTTT
>TRBV11-2|-|many|TRBJ2-7|15
CASSLGAGQSYEQYF
TGTGCCAGCAGCTTAGGTGCGGGACAGTCATACGAGCAGTACTTC
>TRBV20-1|-|many|TRBJ2-6|15
CSAIGRGSGANVLTF
TGCAGTGCTATCGGACGGGGCTCTGGGGCCAACGTCCTGACTTTC
>TRBV20-1|TRBD2|-|TRBJ2-1|11
CSANGLDEQFF
TGCAGTGCTAACGGACTAGATGAGCAGTTCTTC
>TRBV19|-|many|TRBJ2-1|15
CASSIAGAGYNEQFF
TGTGCCAGTAGTATCGCCGGGGCGGGTTACAATGAGCAGTTCTTC
>TRBV4-2|-|many|TRBJ2-2|18
CASSPPPGTATNTGELFF
TGTGCCAGCAGTCCGCCTCCTGGGACGGCTACCAACACCGGGGAGCTGTTTTTT
>TRBV19|TRBD2|many|TRBJ2-3|15
CASRLLAGRTDTQYF
TGTGCCAGTAGACTACTAGCGGGGCGCACAGATACGCAGTATTTT
>TRBV6-1|-|few|TRBJ1-5|13
CASSEAGGRPQHF
TGTGCCAGCAGTGAAGCAGGGGGTCGGCCCCAGCATTTT
>TRBV5-1|-|many|TRBJ2-7|15
CASSLSGEGTYEQYF
TGCGCCAGCAGCCTCTCAGGGGAGGGTACCTACGAGCAGTACTTC
>TRBV20-1|-|many|TRBJ2-4|15
CSGLARGTAKNIQYF
TGCAGTGGCCTTGCGAGGGGCACAGCCAAAAACATTCAGTACTTC